This T cell receptor (beta chain) was sequenced during a study of blood T cell repertoires in COVID-19. The overall study: Samples representing acute and convalescent COVID-19 were sourced from the United States, Italy and Spain.

The germline CDR1 and CDR2 sequences are SGHNT and YYREEE (reference sequence). V trimming: 2 bases; J trimming: 4 bases; junction bases outside the gene matches: 6. CDR3 length: 15 residues. Source study methods: Scientists estimated how many nucleated cells there were by amplifying reference gene primers. Sequenced by immunoSEQ multiplex PCR; TCRdb stores in-frame clones only, minus some. The V and J calls and clone size come from that table; D and trimming were worked out from the DNA. This table has some 38,000 clones, about 85% appearing once. The source material was peripheral blood. The chain uses TRBV5-4 and TRBJ2-1; TRBD2 matches 7 bases. The source is a man between 70 and 80 years old with acute or convalescent COVID-19. Here the CDR3 DNA reads TGTGCCAGCAGCTTAGGCGGGAGTAGGTACAATGAGCAGTTCTTC. Translation: CASSLGGSRYNEQFF. Variable domain in full (rest from reference TRBV5-4 and TRBJ2-1): ETGVTQSPTHLIKTRGQQVTLRCSSQSGHNTVSWYQQALGQGPQFIFQYYREEENGRGNFPPRFSGLQFPNYSSELNVNALELDDSALYLCASSLGGSRYNEQFFGPGTRLTVL.